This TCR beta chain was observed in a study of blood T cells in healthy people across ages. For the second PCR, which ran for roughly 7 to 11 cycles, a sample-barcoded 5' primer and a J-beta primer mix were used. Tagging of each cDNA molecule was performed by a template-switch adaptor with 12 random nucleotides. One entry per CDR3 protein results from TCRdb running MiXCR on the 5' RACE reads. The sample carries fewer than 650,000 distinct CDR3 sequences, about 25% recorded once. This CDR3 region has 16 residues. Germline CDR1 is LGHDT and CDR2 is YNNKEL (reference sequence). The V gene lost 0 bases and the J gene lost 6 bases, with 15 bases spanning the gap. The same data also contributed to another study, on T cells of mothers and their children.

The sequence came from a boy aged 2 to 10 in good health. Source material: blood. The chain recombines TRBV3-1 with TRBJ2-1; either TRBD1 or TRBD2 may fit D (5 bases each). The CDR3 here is CASSQDYGTSGNEQFF. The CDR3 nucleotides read TGTGCCAGCAGCCAAGATTACGGGACCTCGGGCAATGAGCAGTTCTTC.